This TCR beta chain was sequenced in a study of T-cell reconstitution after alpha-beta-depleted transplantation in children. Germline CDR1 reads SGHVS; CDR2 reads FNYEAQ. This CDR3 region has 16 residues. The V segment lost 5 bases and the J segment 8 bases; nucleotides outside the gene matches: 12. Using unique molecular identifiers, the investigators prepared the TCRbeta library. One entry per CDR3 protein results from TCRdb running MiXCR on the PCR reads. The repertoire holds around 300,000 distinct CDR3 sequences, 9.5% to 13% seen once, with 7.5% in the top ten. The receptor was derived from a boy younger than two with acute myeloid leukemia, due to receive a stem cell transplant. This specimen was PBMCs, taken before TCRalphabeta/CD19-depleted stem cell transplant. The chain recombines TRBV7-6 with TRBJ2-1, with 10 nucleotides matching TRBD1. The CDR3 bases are TGTGCCAGCAGCCGGACAGGGGGTTTAATGGGCTATGAGCAGTTCTTC. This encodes CASSRTGGLMGYEQFF.